This is a list of T cell receptor beta chains from one sample in a study of T cell responses to AZD1222 COVID-19 vaccine. TCRdb's copy holds only in-frame clones and misses some; the assay was immunoSEQ multiplex PCR. Seen here are 120,000 or so clones, roughly 87% observed once, and the top ten hold around 4.5%. The material sequenced was peripheral blood, taken on day 0 of MenACWY control vaccination. Every receptor here comes from an adult in good health. Each CDR3 is given with its conserved first and last residue. A D gene is named only where the DNA matches it firmly. Some rows mark clone size as missing; the rest say once, few, many or name a class of expanded clone.

TRBD1 | TRBJ1-5 | TRBV7-9 | NA | CASSRGQENQPQHF | TGTGCCAGCAGTCGGGGACAGGAAAATCAGCCCCAGCATTTT
NA | TRBJ2-7 | TRBV18 | NA | CASSPNLAEQYF | TGTGCCAGCTCACCAAACCTCGCCGAGCAGTACTTC
TRBD1 | TRBJ2-7 | TRBV27 | NA | CASSPQGVGYEQYF | TGTGCCAGCAGCCCACAGGGGGTTGGCTACGAGCAGTACTTC
NA | TRBJ2-7 | TRBV28 | NA | CASSRRAGVYEQYF | TGTGCCAGCAGCCGACGAGCGGGCGTCTACGAGCAGTACTTC
TRBD1 | TRBJ1-2 | TRBV27 | NA | CASSGQGADYGYTF | TGTGCCAGCAGTGGACAGGGGGCGGACTATGGCTACACCTTC
NA | TRBJ2-7 | TRBV5-3 | NA | CARSRRGCEQYF | TGTGCCAGAAGCCGGCGAGGGTGCGAGCAGTACTTC
NA | TRBJ1-1 | TRBV2 | NA | CASSEGRYTEAFF | TGTGCCAGCAGTGAAGGGAGGTACACTGAAGCTTTCTTT
TRBD1 | TRBJ1-1 | TRBV11-2 | NA | CASSSTTVLPGTVNTEAFF | TGTGCCAGCAGCTCCACAACGGTGTTACCCGGGACAGTGAACACTGAAGCTTTCTTT
NA | TRBJ2-2 | TRBV6-4 | NA | CASSDSGGNTGELFF | TGTGCCAGCAGTGACTCGGGAGGGAACACCGGGGAGCTGTTTTTT
TRBD2 | TRBJ2-7 | TRBV29-1 | NA | CSASNAGGYEQYF | TGCAGCGCCAGCAACGCGGGGGGCTACGAGCAGTACTTC
TRBD2 | TRBJ2-7 | TRBV24-1 | once | CATSDGDYNDEQYF | TGTGCCACCAGTGACGGGGACTATAACGACGAGCAGTACTTC
NA | TRBJ1-5 | TRBV2 | NA | CASSLLRGATINQPQHF | TGTGCCAGCTCCTTGCTTAGGGGCGCGACAATTAATCAGCCCCAGCATTTT
NA | TRBJ2-5 | TRBV4-2 | NA | CAKREQGKETQYF | TGTGCCAAAAGAGAACAGGGTAAGGAGACCCAGTACTTC
TRBD2 | TRBJ2-1 | TRBV7-8 | NA | CASSLAVGRGPNEQFF | TGTGCCAGCAGCTTAGCGGTCGGGAGGGGCCCCAATGAGCAGTTCTTC
NA | TRBJ2-7 | TRBV7-2 | few | CASSYSYGRGGYEQYF | TGTGCCAGCAGCTACTCCTATGGCAGGGGCGGCTACGAGCAGTACTTC
TRBD2 | TRBJ2-2 | TRBV7-2 | NA | CASSPRAISGGSGGELFF | TGTGCCAGCAGCCCCCGTGCGATTAGCGGGGGGTCGGGCGGGGAGCTGTTTTTT
NA | TRBJ2-1 | TRBV7-3 | NA | CASSLTHGSHNEQFF | TGTGCCAGCAGCTTAACCCATGGGTCCCACAATGAGCAGTTCTTC
NA | TRBJ1-1 | TRBV4-1 | NA | CASSQGSPTEAFF | TGCGCCAGCAGCCAAGGCAGCCCCACTGAAGCTTTCTTT
NA | TRBJ2-1 | TRBV4-3 | NA | CASSQEQGPYNEQFF | TGCGCCAGCAGCCAAGAACAGGGCCCCTACAATGAGCAGTTCTTC
NA | TRBJ1-5 | TRBV6-5 | NA | CASRRRMDSNQPQHF | TGTGCCAGCAGACGGCGGATGGATAGCAATCAGCCCCAGCATTTT
TRBD2 | TRBJ2-3 | TRBV4-1 | NA | CASSPRGLAGRSATSTDTQYF | TGCGCCAGCAGCCCGCGGGGACTAGCGGGGAGGAGCGCAACTAGCACAGATACGCAGTATTTT
TRBD1 | TRBJ2-2 | TRBV4-1 | few | CASSQYQTGGHGELFF | TGCGCCAGCAGCCAATACCAGACAGGGGGCCACGGGGAGCTGTTTTTT
TRBD1 | TRBJ2-6 | TRBV4-3 | once | CASSPGQDSGANVLTF | TGCGCCAGCAGCCCCGGACAGGACTCTGGGGCCAACGTCCTGACTTTC
TRBD1 | TRBJ1-5 | TRBV27 | NA | CASSLGGGGSNQPQHF | TGTGCCAGCAGTTTGGGGGGAGGGGGCAGCAATCAGCCCCAGCATTTT
NA | TRBJ1-1 | TRBV5-4 | NA | CASSLQNMNTEAFF | TGTGCCAGCAGCTTGCAGAACATGAACACTGAAGCTTTCTTT
NA | TRBJ2-2 | TRBV24-1 | NA | CATSDTGPTGELFF | TGTGCCACCAGCGACACAGGGCCCACCGGGGAGCTGTTTTTT
TRBD1 | TRBJ1-4 | TRBV11-2 | NA | CASSLEGTAEKLFF | TGTGCCAGCAGCTTAGAGGGGACAGCCGAAAAACTGTTTTTT
NA | TRBJ1-5 | TRBV19 | NA | CASTTYGGPPQHF | TGTGCCAGTACCACATACGGGGGTCCGCCCCAGCATTTT
NA | TRBJ2-7 | TRBV5-4 | NA | CASSLDDSYEQYF | TGTGCCAGCAGCTTGGATGACTCCTACGAGCAGTACTTC
TRBD1 | TRBJ2-1 | TRBV28 | NA | CASSTGVESYNEQFF | TGTGCCAGCAGCACAGGGGTTGAGTCCTACAATGAGCAGTTCTTC
NA | TRBJ2-3 | TRBV5-6 | once | CASSLVARTDTQYF | TGTGCCAGCAGCTTGGTGGCGCGCACAGATACGCAGTATTTT
NA | TRBJ2-7 | TRBV5-1 | once | CASSLAPTSYEQYF | TGCGCCAGCAGCTTGGCCCCGACCTCCTACGAGCAGTACTTC
NA | TRBJ1-4 | TRBV7-6 | NA | CASSFSSTNEKLFF | TGTGCCAGCAGCTTTTCCTCAACTAATGAAAAACTGTTTTTT
NA | TRBJ2-2 | TRBV7-6 | NA | CASSPGAAILAGELFF | TGTGCCAGCAGCCCGGGGGCAGCAATTCTAGCCGGGGAGCTGTTTTTT
NA | TRBJ1-1 | TRBV12-3/TRBV12-4 | NA | CASRGGPNTEAFF | TGTGCCAGCAGGGGAGGGCCGAACACTGAAGCTTTCTTT
NA | TRBJ1-2 | TRBV7-9 | NA | CASSLVSQSNGYTF | TGTGCCAGCAGCTTAGTTAGCCAGTCGAATGGCTACACCTTC
TRBD2 | TRBJ2-1 | TRBV13 | NA | CASSPWTSGKVNNEQFF | TGTGCCAGCAGCCCATGGACTAGCGGGAAGGTAAATAATGAGCAGTTCTTC
TRBD1 | TRBJ1-1 | TRBV7-9 | NA | CASSSQQGADTEAFF | TGTGCCAGCAGCTCACAACAGGGGGCGGACACTGAAGCTTTCTTT